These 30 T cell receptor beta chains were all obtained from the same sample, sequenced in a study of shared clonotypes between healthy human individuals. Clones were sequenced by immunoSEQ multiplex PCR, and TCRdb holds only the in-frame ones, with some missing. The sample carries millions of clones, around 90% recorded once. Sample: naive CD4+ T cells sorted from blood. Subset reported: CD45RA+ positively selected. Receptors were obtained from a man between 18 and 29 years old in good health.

The CDR3 sequence: CASSPGTIGEQFF. In DNA form, the CDR3 reads TGTGCCAGCTCACCGGGGACTATAGGTGAGCAGTTCTTC. The chain joins TRBV18 to TRBJ2-1; TRBD2 agrees at 7 bases. The V and J ends lost 3 bases and 9 bases, in that order; junction bases with no gene match: 5. Germline values: CDR1 KGHSH, CDR2 LQKENI. This CDR3 has 13 amino acids.

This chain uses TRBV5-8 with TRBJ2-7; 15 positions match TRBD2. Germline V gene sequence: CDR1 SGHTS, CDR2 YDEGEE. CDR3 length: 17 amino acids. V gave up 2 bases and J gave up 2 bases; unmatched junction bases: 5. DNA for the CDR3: TGTGCCAGCAGCTTTATGAGGACTAGCGGGAGGGCCTACGAGCAGTACTTC. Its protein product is CASSFMRTSGRAYEQYF.

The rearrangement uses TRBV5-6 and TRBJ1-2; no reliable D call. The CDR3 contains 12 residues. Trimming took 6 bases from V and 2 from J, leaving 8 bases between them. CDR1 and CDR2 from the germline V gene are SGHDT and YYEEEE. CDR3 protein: CASTIANYGYTF. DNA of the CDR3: TGTGCCAGCACAATAGCGAACTATGGCTACACCTTC.

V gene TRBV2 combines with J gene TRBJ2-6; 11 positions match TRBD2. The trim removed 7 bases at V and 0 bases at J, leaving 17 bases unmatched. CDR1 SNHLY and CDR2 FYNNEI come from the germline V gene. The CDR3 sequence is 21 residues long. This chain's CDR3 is CASIQRLAGKSSISGANVLTF. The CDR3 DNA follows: TGTGCCAGCATACAGAGACTAGCGGGAAAATCTTCGATCTCTGGGGCCAACGTCCTGACTTTC. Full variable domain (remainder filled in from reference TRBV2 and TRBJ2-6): EPEVTQTPSHQVTQMGQEVILRCVPISNHLYFYWYRQILGQKVEFLVSFYNNEISEKSEIFDDQFSVERPDGSNFTLKIRSTKLEDSAMYFCASIQRLAGKSSISGANVLTFGAGSRLTVL.

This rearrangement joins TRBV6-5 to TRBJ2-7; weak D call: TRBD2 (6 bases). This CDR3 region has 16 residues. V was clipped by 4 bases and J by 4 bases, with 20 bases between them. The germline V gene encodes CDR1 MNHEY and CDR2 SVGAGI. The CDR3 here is CASSSIAVLGKYEQYF. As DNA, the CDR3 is TGTGCCAGCAGTTCCATAGCGGTCCTGGGGAAGTACGAGCAGTACTTC.

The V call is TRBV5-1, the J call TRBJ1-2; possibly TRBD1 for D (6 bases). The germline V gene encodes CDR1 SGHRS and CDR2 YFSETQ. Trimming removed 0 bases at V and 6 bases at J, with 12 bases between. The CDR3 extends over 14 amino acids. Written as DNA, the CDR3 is TGCGCCAGCAGCTTGGAGGGGGGATCGGATGGCTACACCTTC. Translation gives CASSLEGGSDGYTF.

CDR3 in DNA: TGTGCCAGTAGTGCCACAGGGGGTGAGGGCACTGAAGCTTTCTTT. Translated: CASSATGGEGTEAFF. This chain links TRBV19 with TRBJ1-1, with 8 nucleotides matching TRBD1. Germline V gene sequence: CDR1 LNHDA, CDR2 SQIVND (reference sequence). Trimming cost V 5 bases and J 4 bases; bases outside gene matches: 9. The CDR3 runs 15 residues.

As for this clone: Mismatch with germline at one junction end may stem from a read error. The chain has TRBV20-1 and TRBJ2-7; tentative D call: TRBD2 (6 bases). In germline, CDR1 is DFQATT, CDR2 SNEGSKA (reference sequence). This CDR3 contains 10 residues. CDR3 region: CSTSRYEQYF. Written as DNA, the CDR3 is TGCAGTACTAGCCGCTACGAGCAGTACTTC.

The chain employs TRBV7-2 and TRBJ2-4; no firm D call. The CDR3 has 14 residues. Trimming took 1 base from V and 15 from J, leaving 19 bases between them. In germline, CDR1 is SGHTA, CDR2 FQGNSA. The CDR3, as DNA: TGTGCCAGCAGCTTAGTATCTACGCCCCTCCCCCGGTACTTC. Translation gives CASSLVSTPLPRYF. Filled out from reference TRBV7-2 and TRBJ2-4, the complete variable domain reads GAGVSQSPSNKVTEKGKDVELRCDPISGHTALYWYRQSLGQGLEFLIYFQGNSAPDKSGLPSDRFSAERTGGSVSTLTIQRTQQEDSAVYLCASSLVSTPLPRYFGAGTRLSVL.

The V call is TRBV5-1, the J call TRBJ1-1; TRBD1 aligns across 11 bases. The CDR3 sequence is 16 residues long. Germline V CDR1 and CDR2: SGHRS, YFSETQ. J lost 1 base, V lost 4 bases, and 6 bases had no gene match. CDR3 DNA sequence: TGCGCCAGCAGCCCATGGGACAGGGGGAGGAACACTGAAGCTTTCTTT. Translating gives CASSPWDRGRNTEAFF. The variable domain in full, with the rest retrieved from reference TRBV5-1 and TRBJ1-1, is KAGVTQTPRYLIKTRGQQVTLSCSPISGHRSVSWYQQTPGQGLQFLFEYFSETQRNKGNFPGRFSGRQFSNSRSEMNVSTLELGDSALYLCASSPWDRGRNTEAFFGQGTRLTVV.

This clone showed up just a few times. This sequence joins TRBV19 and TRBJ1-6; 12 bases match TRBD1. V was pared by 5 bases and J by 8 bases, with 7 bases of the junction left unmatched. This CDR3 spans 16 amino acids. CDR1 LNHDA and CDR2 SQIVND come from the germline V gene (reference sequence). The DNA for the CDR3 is TGTGCCAGTAGTGATGCGGGACAGGGGGCTTATTCACCCCTCCACTTT. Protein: CASSDAGQGAYSPLHF. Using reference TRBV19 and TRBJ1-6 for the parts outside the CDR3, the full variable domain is DGGITQSPKYLFRKEGQNVTLSCEQNLNHDAMYWYRQDPGQGLRLIYYSQIVNDFQKGDIAEGYSVSREKKESFPLTVTSAQKNPTAFYLCASSDAGQGAYSPLHFGNGTRLTVT.

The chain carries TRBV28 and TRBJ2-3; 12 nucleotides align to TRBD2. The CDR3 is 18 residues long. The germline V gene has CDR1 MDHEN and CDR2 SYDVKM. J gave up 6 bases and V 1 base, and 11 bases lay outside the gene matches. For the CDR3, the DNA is TGTGCCAGCAGTTTATTGACTAGCGGGGGACTGCCAGTGGATACGCAGTATTTT. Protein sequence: CASSLLTSGGLPVDTQYF.

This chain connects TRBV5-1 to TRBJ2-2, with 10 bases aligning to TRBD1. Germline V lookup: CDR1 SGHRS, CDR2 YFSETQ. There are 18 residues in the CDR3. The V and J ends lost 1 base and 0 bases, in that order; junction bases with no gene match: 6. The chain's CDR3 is CASSLKTGQGANTGELFF. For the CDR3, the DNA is TGCGCCAGCAGCTTGAAAACTGGACAGGGGGCGAACACCGGGGAGCTGTTTTTT. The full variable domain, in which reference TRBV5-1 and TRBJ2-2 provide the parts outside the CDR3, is KAGVTQTPRYLIKTRGQQVTLSCSPISGHRSVSWYQQTPGQGLQFLFEYFSETQRNKGNFPGRFSGRQFSNSRSEMNVSTLELGDSALYLCASSLKTGQGANTGELFFGEGSRLTVL.

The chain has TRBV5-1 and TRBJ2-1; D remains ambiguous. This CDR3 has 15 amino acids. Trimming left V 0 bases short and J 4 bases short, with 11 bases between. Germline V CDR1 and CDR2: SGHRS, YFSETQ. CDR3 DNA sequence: TGCGCCAGCAGCTTGGGGGTCTGGGGATACAATGAGCAGTTCTTC. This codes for CASSLGVWGYNEQFF.

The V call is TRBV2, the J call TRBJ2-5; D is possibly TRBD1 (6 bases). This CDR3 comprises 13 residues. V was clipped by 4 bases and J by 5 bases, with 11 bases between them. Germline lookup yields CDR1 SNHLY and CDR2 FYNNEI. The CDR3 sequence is CASSVAGEETQYF. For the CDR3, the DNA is TGTGCCAGCAGTGTTGCAGGGGAGGAGACCCAGTACTTC. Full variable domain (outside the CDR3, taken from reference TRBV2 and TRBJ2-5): EPEVTQTPSHQVTQMGQEVILRCVPISNHLYFYWYRQILGQKVEFLVSFYNNEISEKSEIFDDQFSVERPDGSNFTLKIRSTKLEDSAMYFCASSVAGEETQYFGPGTRLLVL.

The CDR3 is CASSSNRGDTQYF. The CDR3 DNA is TGTGCCAGCAGCTCGAACAGGGGAGATACGCAGTATTTT. The chain employs TRBV7-3 and TRBJ2-3; TRBD1 aligns across 7 bases. Trimming removed 4 bases from V and 5 bases from J; junction bases left unmatched: 3. The germline V gene has CDR1 SGHTA and CDR2 FQGTGA. CDR3 size: 13 residues.

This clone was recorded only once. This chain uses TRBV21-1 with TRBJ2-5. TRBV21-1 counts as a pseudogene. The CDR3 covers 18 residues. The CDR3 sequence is CASSKRAFVGPNQETQYF. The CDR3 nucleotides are TGTGCCAGCAGCAAAAGGGCCTTTGTTGGACCAAACCAAGAGACCCAGTACTTC.

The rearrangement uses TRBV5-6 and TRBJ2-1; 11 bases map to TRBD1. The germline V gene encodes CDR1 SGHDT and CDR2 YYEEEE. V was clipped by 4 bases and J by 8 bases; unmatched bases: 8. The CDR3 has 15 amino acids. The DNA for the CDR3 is TGTGCCAGCAGCGCTGGACAGGGGGCATTTGATGAGCAGTTCTTC. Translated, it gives CASSAGQGAFDEQFF. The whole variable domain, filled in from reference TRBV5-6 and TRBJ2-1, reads DAGVTQSPTHLIKTRGQQVTLRCSPKSGHDTVSWYQQALGQGPQFIFQYYEEEERQRGNFPDRFSGHQFPNYSSELNVNALLLGDSALYLCASSAGQGAFDEQFFGPGTRLTVL.

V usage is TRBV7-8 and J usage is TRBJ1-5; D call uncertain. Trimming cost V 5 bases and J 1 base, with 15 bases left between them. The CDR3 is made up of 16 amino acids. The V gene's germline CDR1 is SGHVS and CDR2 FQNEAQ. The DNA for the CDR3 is TGTGCCAGCAGCCCCTATGAGCGAGGGAGCAATCAGCCCCAGCATTTT. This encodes CASSPYERGSNQPQHF.

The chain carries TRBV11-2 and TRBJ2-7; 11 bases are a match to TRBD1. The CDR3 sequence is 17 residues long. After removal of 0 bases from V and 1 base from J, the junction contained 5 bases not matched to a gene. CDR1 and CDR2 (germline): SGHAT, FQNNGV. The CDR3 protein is CASSLDRGTGGSYEQYF. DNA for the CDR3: TGTGCCAGCAGCTTAGATCGGGGGACAGGGGGGTCCTACGAGCAGTACTTC.

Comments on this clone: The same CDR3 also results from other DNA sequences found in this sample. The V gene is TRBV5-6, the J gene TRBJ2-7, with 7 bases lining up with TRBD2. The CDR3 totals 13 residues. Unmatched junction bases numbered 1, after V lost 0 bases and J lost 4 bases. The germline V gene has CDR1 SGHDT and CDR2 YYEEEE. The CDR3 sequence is CASSLVGGYEQYF. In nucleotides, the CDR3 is TGTGCCAGCAGCTTGGTGGGGGGGTACGAGCAGTACTTC.

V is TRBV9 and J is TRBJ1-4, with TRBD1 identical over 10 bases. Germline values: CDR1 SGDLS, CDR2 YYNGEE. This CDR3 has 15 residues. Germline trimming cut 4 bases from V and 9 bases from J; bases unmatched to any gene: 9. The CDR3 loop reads CASSPAGQGLQKLFF. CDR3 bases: TGTGCCAGCAGCCCTGCGGGACAGGGGCTCCAAAAACTGTTTTTT.

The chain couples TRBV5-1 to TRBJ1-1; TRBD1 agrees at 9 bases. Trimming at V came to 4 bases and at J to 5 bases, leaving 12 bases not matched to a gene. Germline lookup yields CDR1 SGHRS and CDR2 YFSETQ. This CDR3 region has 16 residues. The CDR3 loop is CASSNGFWDRVTEAFF. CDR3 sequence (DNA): TGCGCCAGCAGCAATGGGTTCTGGGACAGGGTAACTGAAGCTTTCTTT.

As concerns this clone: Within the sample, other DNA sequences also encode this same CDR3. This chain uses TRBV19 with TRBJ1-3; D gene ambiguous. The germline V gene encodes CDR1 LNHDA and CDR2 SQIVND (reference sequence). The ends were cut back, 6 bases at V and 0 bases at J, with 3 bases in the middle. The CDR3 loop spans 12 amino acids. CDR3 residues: CASSTSGNTIYF. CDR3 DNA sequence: TGTGCCAGTAGCACCTCTGGAAACACCATATATTTT. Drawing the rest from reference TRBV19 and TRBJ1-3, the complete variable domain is DGGITQSPKYLFRKEGQNVTLSCEQNLNHDAMYWYRQDPGQGLRLIYYSQIVNDFQKGDIAEGYSVSREKKESFPLTVTSAQKNPTAFYLCASSTSGNTIYFGEGSWLTVV.

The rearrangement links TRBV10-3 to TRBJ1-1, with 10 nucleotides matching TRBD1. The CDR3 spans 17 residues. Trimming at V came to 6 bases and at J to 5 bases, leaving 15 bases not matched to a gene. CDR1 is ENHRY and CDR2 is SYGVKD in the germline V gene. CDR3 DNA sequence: TGTGCCATCAGAACCCTCGCCCGACAGGGGGCGCGGACTGAAGCTTTCTTT. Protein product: CAIRTLARQGARTEAFF.

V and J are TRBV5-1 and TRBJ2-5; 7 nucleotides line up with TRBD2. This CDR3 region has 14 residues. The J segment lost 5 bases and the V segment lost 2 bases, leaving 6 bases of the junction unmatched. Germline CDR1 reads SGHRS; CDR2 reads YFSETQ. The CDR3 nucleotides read TGCGCCAGCAGCTTCCAGCGGGAATACGAGACCCAGTACTTC. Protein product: CASSFQREYETQYF. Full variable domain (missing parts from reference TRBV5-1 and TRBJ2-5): KAGVTQTPRYLIKTRGQQVTLSCSPISGHRSVSWYQQTPGQGLQFLFEYFSETQRNKGNFPGRFSGRQFSNSRSEMNVSTLELGDSALYLCASSFQREYETQYFGPGTRLLVL.

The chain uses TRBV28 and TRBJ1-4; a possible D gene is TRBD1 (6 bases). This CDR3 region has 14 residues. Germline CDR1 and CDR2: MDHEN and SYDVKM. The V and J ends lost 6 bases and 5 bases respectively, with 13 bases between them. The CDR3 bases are TGTGCCAGCAGCCGGACAGCCGGGAATGAAAAACTGTTTTTT. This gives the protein CASSRTAGNEKLFF.

The CDR3 spells CASSYSGQDYEKLFF. The CDR3, as DNA: TGTGCCAGCAGTTACAGTGGACAGGATTATGAAAAACTGTTTTTT. V usage is TRBV6-5 and J usage is TRBJ1-4, with TRBD1 matching 7 bases. The CDR3 consists of 15 residues. From germline, CDR1 is MNHEY and CDR2 SVGAGI. V shed 2 bases and J 6 bases; nucleotides not matched to a gene: 6.

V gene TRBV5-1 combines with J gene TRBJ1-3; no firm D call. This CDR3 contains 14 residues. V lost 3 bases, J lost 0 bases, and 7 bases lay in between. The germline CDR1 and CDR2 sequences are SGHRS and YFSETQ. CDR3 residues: CASSSDVSGNTIYF. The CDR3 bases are TGCGCCAGCAGCTCGGACGTCTCTGGAAACACCATATATTTT.

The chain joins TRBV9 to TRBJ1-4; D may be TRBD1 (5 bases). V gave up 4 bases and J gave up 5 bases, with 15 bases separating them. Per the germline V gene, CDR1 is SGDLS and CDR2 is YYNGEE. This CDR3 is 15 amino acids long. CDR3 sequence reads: CASSPIDQGNEKLFF. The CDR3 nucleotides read TGTGCCAGCAGCCCAATAGACCAGGGAAATGAAAAACTGTTTTTT.